Presented here are 7 T cell receptor beta chains from one specimen sequenced in a study of T-cell reconstitution after alpha-beta-depleted transplantation in children. For TCRbeta, the library was prepared with unique molecular identifiers. TCRdb re-derived calls from the PCR reads in MiXCR, one entry per CDR3 protein. The table includes about 610,000 distinct CDR3 sequences, about 10% detected once. The specimen was PBMCs from the stem cell graft donor, collected from the stem cell graft. Receptors were obtained from a human donor who donated a stem cell graft to a child with acute myeloid leukemia.

This clonotype was observed a handful of times. J is TRBJ2-1 and V is TRBV20-1, with 9 bases that match TRBD2. This CDR3 region has 14 residues. V was pared by 5 bases and J by 10 bases, with 12 bases of the junction left unmatched. Germline lookup yields CDR1 DFQATT and CDR2 SNEGSKA (reference sequence). The CDR3 region has the DNA TGCAGTGCTCCTTATAGCGGGAGCCCGTGGGAGCAGTTCTTC. Its translation is CSAPYSGSPWEQFF.

This clonotype was observed a handful of times. V is TRBV9 and J is TRBJ2-5; TRBD2 aligns across 9 bases. From germline, CDR1 is SGDLS and CDR2 YYNGEE. The junction had 6 bases not matched to a gene; V was cut back by 1 base and J by 2 bases. The CDR3 covers 16 residues. The CDR3 region has the DNA TGTGCCAGCAGCGTACTACCAGCGGGAGGACAAGAGACCCAGTACTTC. Amino acid sequence: CASSVLPAGGQETQYF.

This clonotype was counted only a few times. The chain combines TRBV6-2 or TRBV6-3 with TRBJ2-2; D gene uncertain. Germline V gives CDR1 MNHEY, CDR2 SVGEGT. The CDR3 covers 14 residues. Trimming took 7 bases from V and 8 from J, leaving 17 bases between them. The CDR3 nucleotides read TGTGCCAGCAAGGCGGAACTCCTTGGTGGGGAGCTGTTTTTT. As protein: CASKAELLGGELFF.

The genes are TRBV30 and TRBJ2-7; no definite D call. The CDR3 contains 15 residues. Trimming pared 1 base from V and 0 bases from J, leaving 13 bases between. From germline, CDR1 is GTSNPN and CDR2 SVGIG (reference sequence). The CDR3 DNA reads as TGTGCCTGGAGTGGCTGGCCCCGATCCTCCTACGAGCAGTACTTC. Translated: CAWSGWPRSSYEQYF.

The rearrangement links TRBV28 to TRBJ2-7, with D perhaps matching TRBD2 (5 bases). CDR3 length: 15 amino acids. The V gene lost 2 bases and the J gene lost 2 bases, with 13 bases spanning the gap. Germline-derived CDR1 and CDR2 are MDHEN and SYDVKM. CDR3: CASSLLADPAYEQYF. Here the CDR3 DNA reads TGTGCCAGCAGTTTACTAGCCGACCCGGCCTACGAGCAGTACTTC.

This chain connects TRBV18 to TRBJ2-5, with D uncertain. The germline CDR1 and CDR2 sequences are KGHSH and LQKENI. V shed 4 bases and J shed 4 bases, with 16 bases lying between them. The CDR3 is 15 residues long. The DNA of the CDR3 is TGTGCCAGCTCACTAAACCGGGCCCCTGGAGAGACCCAGTACTTC. Protein sequence: CASSLNRAPGETQYF.

This clonotype was counted a few times. V gene TRBV29-1 combines with J gene TRBJ2-6, with D unresolved. Germline-derived CDR1 and CDR2 are SQVTM and ANQGSEA. Trimming took 7 bases from V and 4 from J, leaving 8 bases between them. The CDR3 spans 12 residues. CDR3 amino acids: CSATGGANVLTF. The DNA of the CDR3 is TGCAGCGCGACGGGCGGGGCCAACGTCCTGACTTTC.